The subject of this entry is one T cell receptor beta chain. Its antigen is still unknown. This entry comes from a study of regulatory T cells in long-lasting Graves disease. Study-level findings and limits: Persistent disease favored TRBV28, TRBJ1-2 and TRBJ2-5.

The V gene end was trimmed by 5 bases and the J gene end by 0 bases; junction bases not matched to a gene: 12. Per germline, CDR1 MDHEN and CDR2 SYDVKM. The CDR3 sequence is 17 residues long. Assembly of TCR beta libraries relied on iRepertoire HTBI primers together with Arm-PCR of CDR3 regions. TCRdb itself ran the multiplex PCR reads through MiXCR, one entry per CDR3 protein. The sample has about 440,000 distinct CDR3 sequences; approximately 16% are singletons. Time point denoted: newly diagnosed GD, antithyroid drugs for less than 3 months. TCR sequences were obtained from RNA taken from PBMCs. These data also featured in a second study, about T cells in Graves' hyperthyroidism and ophthalmopathy. This second study notes: It was uncontrolled infection, other autoimmune disease, pregnancy or lactation that excluded patients. Most thyroid clonotypes that were expanded above 0.001 also turned up in blood. Ophthalmopathy could be told apart from stable hyperthyroidism with a 13 V-J model.

The source material was peripheral blood mononuclear cells (PBMCs), sampled at new diagnosis, from a patient treated with antithyroid drugs. This TCR came from a young woman with Graves disease. The chain recombines TRBV28 with TRBJ2-7; 8 nucleotides match TRBD2. This CDR3 reads CASSARGGGRNSYEQYF. For the CDR3, the DNA is TGTGCCAGCAGTGCTCGGGGGGGTGGACGCAACTCCTACGAGCAGTACTTC.